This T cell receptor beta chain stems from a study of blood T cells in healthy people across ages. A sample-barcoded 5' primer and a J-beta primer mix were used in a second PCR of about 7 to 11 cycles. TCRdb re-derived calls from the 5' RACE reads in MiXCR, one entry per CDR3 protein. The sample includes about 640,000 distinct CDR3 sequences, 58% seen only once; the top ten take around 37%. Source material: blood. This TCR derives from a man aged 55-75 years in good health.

This CDR3 reads CASSQIRGLDEQFF. DNA of the CDR3: TGTGCCAGCAGCCAAATTAGGGGTCTTGATGAGCAGTTCTTC. The chain recombines TRBV14 with TRBJ2-1; D perhaps matches TRBD1 (5 bases). The CDR3 consists of 14 residues. V lost 2 bases to trimming and J lost 8 bases, with 13 bases between them. Germline assignment: CDR1 SGHDN and CDR2 FVKESK.